One T cell receptor (beta chain) is described in this entry. The sample comes from a study of blood T cell repertoires in COVID-19. Study-level background: The study drew acute and convalescent COVID-19 samples from the United States, Italy and Spain. Sources were T cells, B-cell-depleted T cells, or PBMCs; the material itself was cDNA or gDNA.

In the original processing: Reference gene primer amplification yielded estimated nucleated cell counts. The protocol was immunoSEQ multiplex PCR, while the TCRdb copy is restricted to in-frame clones and leaves out a portion. D and trimming were read from the DNA, whereas the V and J calls and clone size are those reported in that table. The sample holds about 40,000 clones, approximately 87% seen once. The ends were cut back, 0 bases at V and 2 bases at J, with 13 bases in the middle. The CDR3 consists of 16 residues. The germline gives CDR1 SGHRS, CDR2 YFSETQ. This clonotype originated in a man between 65 and 80 years old with acute or convalescent COVID-19. This chain joins TRBV5-1 and TRBJ2-3; D possibly corresponds to TRBD1 (5 bases). The sequenced material came from peripheral blood. CDR3 coding DNA: TGCGCCAGCAGCTTGGAACAGGCCCCTTACACAGATACGCAGTATTTT. This gives the protein CASSLEQAPYTDTQYF.